The rows below give T cell receptor beta chains drawn from one sample of a study of cytomegalovirus exposure and HLA in healthy donors. Some clones are missing from TCRdb's copy, which holds only in-frame ones; the method was immunoSEQ multiplex PCR. There are under 200,000 clones in the sample; about 77% occur only once, and about 2.6% lies in the top ten. Sequenced sample: PBMCs. These receptors came from a middle-aged woman in good health and CMV-seropositive. Both conserved end residues are part of each CDR3. D genes are given only for firm matches. Only part of the rows carry a size: once, few, many, or a class if the clone is expanded.

NA	TRBD1	TRBV4-1	TRBJ1-6	TGCGCCAGCAGCCAGGTTCCGGGACAGGGTAATTCACCCCTCCACTTT	CASSQVPGQGNSPLHF
NA	TRBD2	TRBV4-2	TRBJ2-5	TGTGCCAGCAGCCAGTCTGCTATAGCGGGAACTCTCCAAGAGACCCAGTACTTC	CASSQSAIAGTLQETQYF
NA	NA	TRBV6-5	TRBJ1-1	TGTGCCAGCAGTTACGAGATAAAGGCGGGTGAAGCTTTCTTT	CASSYEIKAGEAFF
NA	TRBD2	TRBV9	TRBJ2-5	TGTGCCAGCAGCGTAGTAGGACTAGCGGGGTACCAAGAGACCCAGTACTTC	CASSVVGLAGYQETQYF
NA	NA	TRBV7-2	TRBJ1-2	TGTGCCAGCGCCCTAACGGGTGGCTACACCTTC	CASALTGGYTF
NA	TRBD2	TRBV7-9	TRBJ2-7	TGTTCCAGCAGCCACCGGACTAGCGGGAGCCACGAGCAGTACTTC	CSSSHRTSGSHEQYF
few	TRBD2	TRBV19	TRBJ2-1	TGTGCCAGTAGTTCATCCAGCTCATCACCGGGACTAGGTAATGAGCAGTTCTTC	CASSSSSSSPGLGNEQFF
NA	TRBD2	TRBV5-4	TRBJ2-5	TGTGCCAGCAGCCGAGGGACTAGCGGGGGTTTCGGAGAGACCCAGTACTTC	CASSRGTSGGFGETQYF
NA	TRBD2	TRBV19	TRBJ2-3	TGTGCCAGTAGTATCCTCTCCGGGACTAAAACAGATACGCAGTATTTT	CASSILSGTKTDTQYF
few	NA	TRBV7-2	TRBJ1-4	TGTGCCAGCAGCTCACGGGAGATGGGAGAAAAACTGTTTTTT	CASSSREMGEKLFF
NA	NA	TRBV18	TRBJ2-3	TGTGCCAGCTCACAAGGAGGCCTACCCACAGATACGCAGTATTTT	CASSQGGLPTDTQYF
once	NA	TRBV5-4	TRBJ2-1	TGTGCCAGCAGCTTGGGCCTAGGGGCGGACTCCTACAATGAGCAGTTCTTC	CASSLGLGADSYNEQFF